The next 30 T cell receptor beta chains were all read from a single sample in a study of blood T cells in healthy people across ages. Using a J-beta primer mix together with a sample-barcoded 5' primer, a second PCR was run for roughly 7 to 11 cycles. One entry per CDR3 protein, called by TCRdb with MiXCR from the 5' RACE reads. Of 1,300,000 or so distinct CDR3 sequences listed, roughly 64% were seen once; the top ten hold more than 6%. Sequencing was carried out using blood. The receptor set was obtained from a man younger than 35 in good health.

The J gene is TRBJ1-2, the V gene TRBV4-1; unclear D gene. The CDR3 extends over 13 amino acids. Trimming stripped 0 bases from V and 6 bases from J, with 8 bases between. CDR1 is MGHRA and CDR2 is YSYEKL in the germline V gene. This CDR3 reads CASSQDGWDGYTF. The CDR3 region has the DNA TGCGCCAGCAGCCAAGACGGTTGGGATGGCTACACCTTC.

The chain is built from TRBV4-1 and TRBJ2-4; 13 bases are shared with TRBD2. The J call is in doubt because the DNA end fits TRBJ2-7 better. This CDR3 region has 17 residues. The germline V gene encodes CDR1 MGHRA and CDR2 YSYEKL. CDR3 sequence (DNA): TGCGCCAGCAGCCAAGATTTTGGACTAGCGGGAGACTACGAGCAGTACTTC. Protein product: CASSQDFGLAGDYEQYF.

This chain links TRBV20-1 with TRBJ2-3; 7 bases fit TRBD2. Germline V gene data show CDR1 as DFQATT and CDR2 as SNEGSKA (reference sequence). The ends lost 6 bases at V and 8 bases at J; junction bases unmatched: 14. The length of the CDR3 is 14 residues. CDR3 sequence reads: CSARMGGEVGTQYF. The DNA of the CDR3 is TGCAGTGCCCGCATGGGGGGGGAGGTAGGTACGCAGTATTTT.

The chain joins TRBV29-1 to TRBJ2-1; no clear D gene. Per the germline V gene, CDR1 is SQVTM and CDR2 is ANQGSEA. This CDR3 has 11 amino acids. V was trimmed by 8 bases and J by 10 bases, leaving 15 bases between them. The CDR3 bases are TGCAGCTCTCTGGGGAACGGCGAGCAGTTCTTC. Protein: CSSLGNGEQFF.

The chain couples TRBV29-1 to TRBJ2-5; 9 bases line up with TRBD1. Germline trimming cut 0 bases from V and 7 bases from J; bases unmatched to any gene: 18. Looked up from germline, CDR1 is SQVTM and CDR2 is ANQGSEA. CDR3 length: 18 residues. CDR3 in DNA: TGCAGCGTTGAAGATCCTAGTGGGACAGGGCTTGTTGATGCGACCCAGTACTTC. This gives the protein CSVEDPSGTGLVDATQYF.

The V call is TRBV28, the J call TRBJ2-5; unclear D gene. CDR3 length: 12 amino acids. V was cut by 4 bases and J by 9 bases, with 12 bases left in between. Germline CDR1 and CDR2: MDHEN and SYDVKM. The CDR3 loop is CASSSRGWAQYF. DNA for the CDR3: TGTGCCAGCAGTTCCCGTGGTTGGGCCCAGTACTTC.

The chain combines TRBV27 with TRBJ2-7; TRBD1 agrees at 7 bases. Germline lookup yields CDR1 MNHEY and CDR2 SMNVEV (reference sequence). The CDR3 runs to 15 residues. Germline trimming cut 5 bases from V and 7 bases from J; bases unmatched to any gene: 14. CDR3 bases: TGTGCCAGCAGTGTCAGACAGGGCTCCTACAATGAGCAGTACTTC. Translating gives CASSVRQGSYNEQYF.

This clonotype was detected a few times. The J gene is TRBJ2-7, the V gene TRBV28; TRBD1 matches 7 bases. Unmatched junction bases numbered 5, after V lost 5 bases and J lost 4 bases. Germline values: CDR1 MDHEN, CDR2 SYDVKM. CDR3 length: 13 residues. The DNA of the CDR3 is TGTGCCAGCAGTGGTAGACAGGGATACGAGCAGTACTTC. Protein: CASSGRQGYEQYF.

V gene TRBV20-1 combines with J gene TRBJ2-1; 10 bases match TRBD1. The CDR3 contains 15 residues. The V gene's germline CDR1 is DFQATT and CDR2 SNEGSKA (reference sequence). J was trimmed by 10 bases and V by 5 bases; bases with no gene match: 14. The CDR3 bases are TGCAGTGCTCCACCTCCGGGACAGGGGTCCTACGAGCAGTTCTTC. It is translated as CSAPPPGQGSYEQFF.

Only a few counts were recorded for this clonotype. CDR3 DNA sequence: TGTGCCAGCACCCCAGACGTTCCGGGTACGCAGTATTTT. The encoded protein is CASTPDVPGTQYF. V and J are TRBV27 and TRBJ2-3; D unresolved. The germline CDR1 and CDR2 sequences are MNHEY and SMNVEV (reference sequence). CDR3 length: 13 amino acids. The ends were cut back, 7 bases at V and 8 bases at J, with 16 bases in the middle.

This clonotype was observed a handful of times. This chain connects TRBV9 to TRBJ2-4, with D perhaps matching TRBD2 (6 bases). With 3 bases removed from V and 7 bases from J, the gap between germline ends came to 11 bases. Germline V lookup: CDR1 SGDLS, CDR2 YYNGEE. This CDR3 region has 13 residues. Here the CDR3 DNA reads TGTGCCAGCAGCGAGGGACTGGCCAACATTCAGTACTTC. Translating gives CASSEGLANIQYF.

The chain uses TRBV29-1 and TRBJ2-3; no clear D gene. Germline CDR1 SQVTM, CDR2 ANQGSEA. Trimming shortened V by 3 bases and J by 2 bases, and 9 bases separated the two germline ends. The CDR3 has 13 residues. The CDR3, as DNA: TGCAGCGTTGAGCGGACCAACACAGATACGCAGTATTTT. It translates to CSVERTNTDTQYF.

This rearrangement joins TRBV10-2 to TRBJ2-1; 12 bases match TRBD2. Trimming at V came to 8 bases and at J to 7 bases, leaving 9 bases not matched to a gene. This CDR3 region has 15 residues. Germline V gene lookup returns CDR1 WSHSY and CDR2 SAAADI. The CDR3 DNA reads TGCGCCAGCGCGACTAGCGGGGGCTTTGGTAATGAGCAGTTCTTC. This codes for CASATSGGFGNEQFF.

This rearrangement joins TRBV7-8 to TRBJ2-5; a possible D gene is TRBD2 (7 bases). Germline CDR1 reads SGHVS; CDR2 reads FQNEAQ. The CDR3 consists of 13 residues. Trimming cost V 6 bases and J 4 bases, with 12 bases left between them. The CDR3 is CASRPRGAETQYF. The CDR3 DNA reads TGTGCCAGCAGACCACGGGGGGCAGAGACCCAGTACTTC.

This clonotype was observed a handful of times. The V call is TRBV3-1, the J call TRBJ2-5; D unresolved. Germline-derived CDR1 and CDR2 are LGHDT and YNNKEL (reference sequence). Trimming removed 7 bases from V and 4 bases from J, with 13 bases in between. CDR3 length: 13 amino acids. CDR3 amino acids: CASTLWPPETQYF. The CDR3 nucleotides are TGTGCCAGCACCCTGTGGCCACCAGAGACCCAGTACTTC.

This clonotype was observed a handful of times. The gene calls are TRBV7-9 and TRBJ1-2; no clear D gene. This CDR3 is 12 amino acids long. V lost 8 bases to trimming and J lost 8 bases, with 15 bases between them. CDR1 is SEHNR, CDR2 FQNEAQ, per germline (reference sequence). The CDR3 is CASVGGERGYTF. As DNA, the CDR3 is TGTGCCAGCGTCGGTGGCGAAAGGGGCTACACCTTC. The full variable domain, rest sourced from reference TRBV7-9 and TRBJ1-2, is DTGVSQNPRHKITKRGQNVTFRCDPISEHNRLYWYRQTLGQGPEFLTYFQNEAQLEKSRLLSDRFSAERPKGSFSTLEIQRTEQGDSAMYLCASVGGERGYTFGSGTRLTVV.

Concerning this clonotype: A read error may produce the germline difference seen at one junction end. The rearrangement joins TRBV28 to TRBJ2-7; D is unclear. Germline values: CDR1 MDHEN, CDR2 SYDVKM. The length of the CDR3 is 13 residues. For the CDR3, the DNA is TGTGCCAGCAGTTTATCCCCCTCCAACGAGCAGTACTTC. Translated, it gives CASSLSPSNEQYF. Looking up the rest from reference TRBV28 and TRBJ2-7 gives the full variable domain: DVKVTQSSRYLVKRTGEKVFLECVQDMDHENMFWYRQDPGLGLRLIYFSYDVKMKEKGDIPEGYSVSREKKERFSLILESASTNQTSMYLCASSLSPSNEQYFGPGTRLTVT.

The genes are TRBV5-1 and TRBJ2-2; D unclear. The germline CDR1 and CDR2 sequences are SGHRS and YFSETQ. The CDR3 is 17 amino acids. V was clipped by 2 bases and J by 1 base, with 15 bases between them. CDR3 coding DNA: TGCGCCAGCAGCTTACAACCCCCGACGGAGAACACCGGGGAGCTGTTTTTT. Translation gives CASSLQPPTENTGELFF.

A single count supports this clonotype. The chain uses TRBV11-2 and TRBJ2-7; D might be TRBD2 (6 bases). The CDR3 extends over 14 amino acids. Trimming removed 5 bases from V and 1 base from J, with 12 bases in between. Germline CDR1 SGHAT, CDR2 FQNNGV. CDR3 DNA sequence: TGTGCCAGCAGCGCCCTCGGGGGTTCCTACGAGCAGTACTTC. This translates into CASSALGGSYEQYF.

A few counts support this clonotype. The V call is TRBV5-1, the J call TRBJ2-3; the D is unclear. Between the trimmed V and J ends, which lost 0 bases and 6 bases, there was a span of 11 bases. The CDR3 is made up of 14 amino acids. Germline assignment: CDR1 SGHRS and CDR2 YFSETQ. The CDR3 is CASSLVTDPDTQYF. In DNA form, the CDR3 reads TGCGCCAGCAGCTTGGTAACAGATCCGGATACGCAGTATTTT. Based on the CDR3 plus reference TRBV5-1 and TRBJ2-3, the full variable domain is KAGVTQTPRYLIKTRGQQVTLSCSPISGHRSVSWYQQTPGQGLQFLFEYFSETQRNKGNFPGRFSGRQFSNSRSEMNVSTLELGDSALYLCASSLVTDPDTQYFGPGTRLTVL.

The gene calls are TRBV3-1 and TRBJ2-7; D is perhaps TRBD2 (7 bases). The ends were cut back, 0 bases at V and 3 bases at J, with 15 bases in the middle. The CDR3 consists of 16 residues. The germline CDR1 and CDR2 sequences are LGHDT and YNNKEL (reference sequence). The CDR3 here is CASSQEGSGTHYEQYF. The CDR3 coding sequence is TGTGCCAGCAGCCAAGAAGGGAGCGGGACACACTACGAGCAGTACTTC.

The chain has TRBV4-1 and TRBJ2-1, with D perhaps TRBD2 (5 bases). The V gene lost 10 bases and the J gene lost 13 bases, with 23 bases spanning the gap. Germline assignment: CDR1 MGHRA and CDR2 YSYEKL. CDR3 length equals 13 residues. The chain's CDR3 is CATGMSNLDSQFF. The CDR3 DNA reads as TGCGCCACCGGGATGTCAAACCTCGACTCTCAGTTCTTC.

This clonotype was seen once. J is TRBJ2-1 and V is TRBV20-1; maybe TRBD2 (6 bases). The DNA end is more similar to TRBJ2-7, so the J call may be wrong. Germline V lookup: CDR1 DFQATT, CDR2 SNEGSKA (reference sequence). The CDR3 has 13 amino acids. CDR3 loop: CSASRGSYNEQYF. The CDR3 nucleotides read TGCAGTGCTAGTCGGGGGTCCTACAATGAGCAGTACTTC.

The rearrangement joins TRBV3-1 to TRBJ1-2; no firm D call. The V end was cut by 1 base, the J end by 7 bases, with 4 bases between. Germline V gives CDR1 LGHDT, CDR2 YNNKEL (reference sequence). This CDR3 has 11 residues. DNA of the CDR3: TGTGCCAGCAGCCAAGGTCCTGGCTACACCTTC. It yields the protein CASSQGPGYTF.

This clonotype was seen a handful of times. The rearrangement joins TRBV29-1 to TRBJ1-4, with D perhaps TRBD1 (5 bases). Germline V gene sequence: CDR1 SQVTM, CDR2 ANQGSEA. Trimming removed 1 base at V and 7 bases at J, with 10 bases between. The CDR3 is made up of 13 amino acids. This chain's CDR3 is CSVEAGDGEKLFF. The CDR3 DNA follows: TGCAGCGTTGAAGCCGGGGACGGTGAAAAACTGTTTTTT.

This clonotype has more than one count but fewer than ten. This rearrangement joins TRBV6-2 or TRBV6-3 to TRBJ2-3; no definite D call. From germline, CDR1 is MNHEY and CDR2 SVGEGT. This CDR3 region has 14 residues. V lost 5 bases and J lost 5, with 14 bases in between. This CDR3 is CASSRDPMGDTQYF. The CDR3 DNA reads as TGTGCCAGCAGTCGCGACCCCATGGGAGATACGCAGTATTTT.

This CDR3 reads CASSETGSPYNEQYF. The DNA for the CDR3 is TGTGCCAGCTCAGAAACAGGGTCTCCTTACAATGAGCAGTACTTC. The rearrangement links TRBV18 to TRBJ2-1; D perhaps matches TRBD1 (6 bases). The assigned J gene may be wrong: the sequence end matches TRBJ2-7 better. Germline V gives CDR1 KGHSH, CDR2 LQKENI. This CDR3 has 15 residues.

This clonotype has a handful of counts. The J gene is TRBJ2-7, the V gene TRBV7-2; D may be TRBD1 or TRBD2 (6 bases each). Trimming took 5 bases from V and 4 from J, leaving 24 bases between them. The CDR3 extends over 17 amino acids. CDR1 and CDR2 (germline): SGHTA, FQGNSA. The CDR3 DNA sequence: TGTGCCAGCAGCCCCAGAGGGGGGACTCCGACCTCATACGAGCAGTACTTC. Protein: CASSPRGGTPTSYEQYF.

The genes are TRBV20-1 and TRBJ2-3; D is unresolved. The CDR3 length is 14 residues. Germline lookup yields CDR1 DFQATT and CDR2 SNEGSKA (reference sequence). In DNA, the CDR3 is TGCAATGGGGTGCGTGTAGGGCTCACAGATACGCAGTATTTT. Encoded protein: CNGVRVGLTDTQYF.

The CDR3 reads CSARELAGRHNEQFF. In nucleotides, the CDR3 is TGCAGTGCTAGAGAACTAGCGGGGAGGCACAATGAGCAGTTCTTC. The chain has TRBV20-1 and TRBJ2-1, with 10 bases matching TRBD2. There are 15 residues in the CDR3. J was trimmed by 5 bases and V by 0 bases; bases with no gene match: 4. Germline V lookup: CDR1 DFQATT, CDR2 SNEGSKA (reference sequence).